The TCR beta chain described here comes from a study of blood T cell repertoires in COVID-19. Study information: Samples taken during acute and convalescent COVID-19 were collected in the United States, Italy and Spain. The analysed material was cDNA or gDNA that came from T cells, B-cell-depleted T cells, or PBMCs.

The germline CDR1 and CDR2 sequences are SGHTA and FQGNSA. Unmatched junction bases numbered 8, after V lost 3 bases and J lost 5 bases. The length of the CDR3 is 15 residues. The study assigned cohorts using participant-reported clinical history. Some clones are missing from TCRdb's copy, which holds only in-frame ones; the method was immunoSEQ multiplex PCR. The repertoire holds over 200,000 clones, approximately 87% seen once, with roughly 3.3% in the top ten. The genes are TRBV7-2 and TRBJ2-7; 9 bases fit TRBD1. Sequencing was carried out using PBMCs or T cells enriched from blood (not recorded which). This receptor was taken from a woman in her forties or fifties in a cohort exposed to, infected with or recovered from COVID-19 (not recorded which). In DNA, the CDR3 is TGTGCCAGCAGCTTTTCCGGGACAGGGAGCCACGAGCAGTACTTC. It encodes CASSFSGTGSHEQYF.